This TCR beta chain was profiled in a study of technical replicates of blood from a handful of donors. Method: immunoSEQ multiplex PCR; TCRdb's copy keeps in-frame clones and lacks some. The sample consists of 55,000 to 60,000 clones, 85% to 95% of them appearing once. V lost 1 base and J lost 4, with 16 bases in between. CDR3 size: 16 residues. Germline CDR1 reads SGDLS; CDR2 reads YYNGEE. Sequencing was performed on PBMCs. The rearrangement joins TRBV9 to TRBJ2-3, with D perhaps matching TRBD2 (7 bases). This clonotype was sampled from a human donor in good health. Some clones in this sample may be carry-over from other donors' samples. CDR3 sequence: CASSVWEGGSADTQYF. The CDR3, as DNA: TGTGCCAGCAGCGTATGGGAGGGGGGTTCTGCAGATACGCAGTATTTT.